This entry lists 22 T cell receptor beta chains sequenced from one sample in a study of technical replicates of blood from a few donors. The data were produced by immunoSEQ multiplex PCR, yet TCRdb's version contains in-frame clones alone and is incomplete. The data show 95,000 to 100,000 clones, nearly 96% seen once. The sample taken for sequencing was T cells isolated from PBMCs. All receptors derive from a human donor in good health.

This chain connects TRBV4-1 to TRBJ2-7; 9 nucleotides agree with TRBD2. The CDR3 loop spans 16 amino acids. Germline values: CDR1 MGHRA, CDR2 YSYEKL. J gave up 4 bases and V 3 bases, and 10 bases lay outside the gene matches. The CDR3 sequence: CASSHSSSGRSYEQYF. The CDR3 DNA is TGCGCCAGCAGCCACTCCAGTAGCGGGAGATCGTACGAGCAGTACTTC.

The chain uses TRBV25-1 and TRBJ2-7; 9 bases match TRBD2. Germline-derived CDR1 and CDR2 are MGHDK and SYGVNS. The ends lost 2 bases at V and 0 bases at J; junction bases unmatched: 5. The CDR3 length is 16 residues. The CDR3 protein is CASSEEERGASYEQYF. The CDR3 bases are TGTGCCAGCAGTGAAGAGGAGCGGGGGGCCTCCTACGAGCAGTACTTC.

This clone was detected only once. The rearrangement links TRBV6-1 to TRBJ2-7; TRBD2 agrees at 12 bases. The CDR3 covers 14 residues. With V trimmed by 4 bases and J by 4 bases, 2 bases remained unmatched. Germline loops: CDR1 MNHNS, CDR2 SASEGT. In DNA form, the CDR3 reads TGTGCCAGCAGTGCCGGGACTAGCGGGTACGAGCAGTACTTC. This codes for CASSAGTSGYEQYF.

V and J are TRBV4-1 and TRBJ2-3; 10 bases align to TRBD2. The length of the CDR3 is 16 residues. Germline V gene lookup returns CDR1 MGHRA and CDR2 YSYEKL. V dropped 4 bases and J dropped 6; count of bases not matched to a gene: 10. This CDR3 reads CASSPTSGTSFDTQYF. DNA of the CDR3: TGCGCCAGCAGCCCAACTAGCGGGACCAGTTTTGATACGCAGTATTTT.

The rearrangement uses TRBV11-3 and TRBJ1-1; 10 nucleotides match TRBD1. This CDR3 region has 14 residues. The trim removed 5 bases at V and 4 bases at J, leaving 4 bases unmatched. Looked up from germline, CDR1 is SGHNT and CDR2 is YENEEA. The CDR3 nucleotides read TGTGCCAGCAGCGGACAGGGGGTAGGCACTGAAGCTTTCTTT. Translated: CASSGQGVGTEAFF.

This chain links TRBV7-2 with TRBJ2-5; TRBD2 matches at 11 bases. With V trimmed by 5 bases and J by 4 bases, 3 bases remained unmatched. CDR1 is SGHTA and CDR2 is FQGNSA in the germline V gene. CDR3 length equals 14 residues. CDR3 loop: CASSPGLAGETQYF. The CDR3 DNA reads as TGTGCCAGCAGCCCTGGACTAGCGGGAGAGACCCAGTACTTC.

CDR3 amino acids: CASSESPGLAVEQYF. The CDR3 DNA sequence: TGTGCCAGCAGTGAGTCTCCGGGACTAGCGGTCGAGCAGTACTTC. The J gene is TRBJ2-7, the V gene TRBV6-6; 11 nucleotides match TRBD2. Germline V gives CDR1 MNHNY, CDR2 SVGAGI (reference sequence). The V and J ends lost 5 bases and 6 bases, in that order; junction bases with no gene match: 9. The CDR3 contains 15 residues.

The rearrangement links TRBV7-3 to TRBJ1-1; D is possibly TRBD1 (5 bases). V lost 3 bases and J 1 base, leaving 6 bases between the germline ends. There are 13 residues in the CDR3. Germline-derived CDR1 and CDR2 are SGHTA and FQGTGA. The CDR3 DNA is TGTGCCAGCAGCTTCGGGGGGAACACTGAAGCTTTCTTT. Its translation: CASSFGGNTEAFF.

The V gene is TRBV7-6, the J gene TRBJ1-6; TRBD1 aligns across 9 bases. J gave up 6 bases and V 3 bases, and 3 bases lay outside the gene matches. The CDR3 is made up of 15 amino acids. Germline V gene sequence: CDR1 SGHVS, CDR2 FNYEAQ. CDR3 sequence (DNA): TGTGCCAGCAGCTTCTCGGACAGGGGTAATTCACCCCTCCACTTT. It encodes CASSFSDRGNSPLHF.

The chain joins TRBV12-1 to TRBJ2-5; the table assigns TRBD2, which was not confirmed against the DNA. TRBV12-1 corresponds to a pseudogene. The CDR3 length is 15 residues. CDR3 DNA: TGTGCCAGCAGCTTTGGTCCAGCGGAAGAAGAGACCCAGTACTTC. It yields the protein CASSFGPAEEETQYF.

This chain connects TRBV6-5 to TRBJ1-1, with 7 bases matching TRBD1. CDR3 size: 16 residues. V was pared by 4 bases and J by 2 bases, with 10 bases of the junction left unmatched. Germline assignment: CDR1 MNHEY and CDR2 SVGAGI. The CDR3 region has the DNA TGTGCCAGCAGTTGGGACAGTGGGGGACCCAACACTGAAGCTTTCTTT. Translating it yields CASSWDSGGPNTEAFF.

J is TRBJ1-2 and V is TRBV7-2; TRBD1 matches 11 bases. Trimming at V came to 7 bases and at J to 10 bases, leaving 20 bases not matched to a gene. This CDR3 contains 17 residues. Per the germline V gene, CDR1 is SGHTA and CDR2 is FQGNSA. CDR3 loop: CASKWWQDRGLSRDYTF. For the CDR3, the DNA is TGTGCCAGCAAATGGTGGCAGGACAGGGGGCTTTCTAGGGACTACACCTTC.

This chain connects TRBV7-3 to TRBJ2-2, with TRBD1 identical over 8 bases. Trimming at V came to 5 bases and at J to 2 bases, leaving 4 bases not matched to a gene. Germline loops: CDR1 SGHTA, CDR2 FQGTGA. The CDR3 is 15 residues long. CDR3 coding DNA: TGTGCCAGCAGCGACGGGACAGGAAACACCGGGGAGCTGTTTTTT. Translated: CASSDGTGNTGELFF.

The table lists this clone with a few counts. The rearrangement links TRBV7-9 to TRBJ1-1, with no clear D. Trimming cost V 6 bases and J 1 base, with 15 bases left between them. The germline CDR1 and CDR2 sequences are SEHNR and FQNEAQ (reference sequence). The CDR3 is 15 residues long. In nucleotides, the CDR3 is TGTGCCAGCAGGAAACTCGGGAAAGAGAACACTGAAGCTTTCTTT. This translates into CASRKLGKENTEAFF.

V is TRBV7-6 and J is TRBJ2-2, with D possibly TRBD1 on 5 matching bases. CDR1 is SGHVS and CDR2 is FNYEAQ in the germline V gene. The CDR3 has 16 amino acids. Trimming left V 5 bases short and J 2 bases short, with 15 bases between. CDR3 DNA sequence: TGTGCCAGCAGCCTACCTTCCAGGGTCAACACCGGGGAGCTGTTTTTT. Translating it yields CASSLPSRVNTGELFF.

This clone was seen just once. This rearrangement joins TRBV15 to TRBJ1-2, with TRBD1 matching over 7 bases. This CDR3 contains 14 residues. Looked up from germline, CDR1 is LNHNV and CDR2 is YYDKDF (reference sequence). With V trimmed by 3 bases and J by 8 bases, 9 bases remained unmatched. The CDR3 bases are TGTGCCACCAGCAGGGCTGGGACAGCTGGCGGCTACACCTTC. The encoded protein is CATSRAGTAGGYTF.

This clone was seen a single time. This chain links TRBV6-5 with TRBJ2-7; a possible D gene is TRBD2 (5 bases). The V gene lost 2 bases and the J gene lost 7 bases, with 9 bases spanning the gap. Per the germline V gene, CDR1 is MNHEY and CDR2 is SVGAGI. The CDR3 has 12 amino acids. CDR3 amino acids: CASSYAGGEQYF. The CDR3 DNA is TGTGCCAGCAGTTACGCCGGAGGAGAGCAGTACTTC.

The chain carries TRBV5-1 and TRBJ2-5, with D possibly being TRBD2 (5 bases). The CDR3 runs 14 residues. The germline gives CDR1 SGHRS, CDR2 YFSETQ. With 0 bases removed from V and 5 bases from J, the gap between germline ends came to 11 bases. The CDR3 coding sequence is TGCGCCAGCAGCTTGGAAGGACTTCGGGAGACCCAGTACTTC. This codes for CASSLEGLRETQYF.

CDR3 protein: CASRTLSDTGELFF. CDR3 bases: TGTGCCAGCAGAACTCTCAGCGACACCGGGGAGCTGTTTTTT. The rearrangement joins TRBV6-1 to TRBJ2-2; no clear D. Looked up from germline, CDR1 is MNHNS and CDR2 is SASEGT. CDR3 length: 14 amino acids. With 6 bases removed from V and 3 bases from J, the gap between germline ends came to 11 bases.

The chain combines TRBV18 with TRBJ1-2, with D maybe TRBD1 (5 bases). V was cut by 3 bases and J by 2 bases, with 25 bases left in between. Germline V gene data show CDR1 as KGHSH and CDR2 as LQKENI. This CDR3 comprises 19 residues. The CDR3 loop reads CASSPVRVGGARENYGYTF. The CDR3 bases are TGTGCCAGCTCACCCGTCCGGGTTGGAGGGGCGCGGGAAAACTATGGCTACACCTTC.

CDR3 DNA: TGTGCCATCAGTGGAGATAGCGGGGTTGAGACCCAGTACTTC. It yields the protein CAISGDSGVETQYF. The chain links TRBV10-3 to TRBJ2-5, with TRBD2 identical over 8 bases. Trimming cost V 4 bases and J 5 bases; bases outside gene matches: 6. This CDR3 has 14 residues. The germline V gene has CDR1 ENHRY and CDR2 SYGVKD.

The chain employs TRBV5-1 and TRBJ2-5; TRBD2 is a possible D gene (6 bases). CDR1 and CDR2 from the germline V gene are SGHRS and YFSETQ. V was clipped by 0 bases and J by 1 base, with 7 bases between them. This CDR3 is 14 amino acids long. The CDR3 nucleotides read TGCGCCAGCAGCTTGGTAGCGGCCCAAGAGACCCAGTACTTC. This encodes CASSLVAAQETQYF.